This T cell receptor beta chain was captured in a study of cytomegalovirus exposure and HLA in healthy donors. Between the trimmed V and J ends, which lost 0 bases and 1 base, there was a span of 9 bases. CDR1 is SGHRS and CDR2 is YFSETQ in the germline V gene. The CDR3 covers 15 residues. Method: immunoSEQ multiplex PCR; TCRdb's copy keeps in-frame clones and lacks some. The data show 150,000 to 200,000 clones, with 85% seen just once and 15% to 20% held by the top ten. The receptor's source is a young man in good health and CMV-seropositive. The rearrangement joins TRBV5-1 to TRBJ2-3; no reliable D call. Sequencing used PBMCs. The CDR3 sequence is CASSLEATGTDTQYF. CDR3 DNA: TGCGCCAGCAGCTTGGAAGCGACGGGCACAGATACGCAGTATTTT.